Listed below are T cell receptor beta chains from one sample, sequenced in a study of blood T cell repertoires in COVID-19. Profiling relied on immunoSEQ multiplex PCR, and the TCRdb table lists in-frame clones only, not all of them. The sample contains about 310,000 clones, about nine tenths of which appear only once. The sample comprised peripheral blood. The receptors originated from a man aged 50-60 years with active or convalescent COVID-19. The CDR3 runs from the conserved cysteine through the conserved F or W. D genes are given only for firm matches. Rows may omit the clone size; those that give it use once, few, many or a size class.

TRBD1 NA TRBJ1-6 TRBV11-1 CASSFQGADSPLHF TGTGCCAGCAGTTTCCAGGGGGCTGATTCACCCCTCCACTTT
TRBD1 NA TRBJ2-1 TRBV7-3 CASSGGQGIDEQFF TGTGCCAGCAGTGGGGGACAGGGGATCGATGAGCAGTTCTTC
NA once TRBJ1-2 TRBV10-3 CAINGLNYGYTF TGTGCCATCAATGGACTAAACTATGGCTACACCTTC
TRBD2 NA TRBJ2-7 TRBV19 CASSRTSGLSYEQYF TGTGCCAGTAGTAGAACTAGCGGGCTTTCCTACGAGCAGTACTTC
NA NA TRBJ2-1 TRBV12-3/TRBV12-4 CASKSDGWNEQFF TGTGCCAGCAAATCCGATGGCTGGAATGAGCAGTTCTTC
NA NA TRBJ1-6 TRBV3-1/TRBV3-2 CASSPPLNSPLHF TGTGCCAGCAGCCCCCCCCTCAATTCACCCCTCCACTTT
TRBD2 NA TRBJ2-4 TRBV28 CASSLPLAELAKNIQYF TGTGCCAGCAGTTTACCTCTAGCGGAGCTAGCCAAAAACATTCAGTACTTC
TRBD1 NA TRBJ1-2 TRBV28 CASSPGTGPPGGYTF TGTGCCAGCAGTCCCGGGACAGGGCCTCCGGGGGGCTACACCTTC
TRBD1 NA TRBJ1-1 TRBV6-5 CASRRTGGIEAFF TGTGCCAGCAGAAGGACAGGGGGTATTGAAGCTTTCTTT
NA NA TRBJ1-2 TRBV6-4 CASSDPGEWSYTF TGTGCCAGCAGTGATCCGGGGGAATGGAGCTACACCTTC
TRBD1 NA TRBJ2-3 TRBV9 CASSFLPGQGTDSSSTDTQYF TGTGCCAGCAGCTTCCTGCCGGGACAGGGTACCGATTCGTCTAGCACAGATACGCAGTATTTT
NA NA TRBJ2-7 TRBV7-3 CASSPGASLYYEQYF TGTGCCAGCAGCCCTGGGGCTTCCCTTTACTACGAGCAGTACTTC
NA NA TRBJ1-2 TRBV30 CAWSRGGLNYGYTF TGTGCCTGGTCTCGCGGAGGGCTTAACTATGGCTACACCTTC
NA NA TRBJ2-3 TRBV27 CASRFSGGGVAGTDTQYF TGTGCCAGCAGATTCTCGGGCGGGGGCGTCGCAGGCACAGATACGCAGTATTTT
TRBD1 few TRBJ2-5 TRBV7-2 CASSPTSGTAETQYF TGTGCCAGCAGCCCCACCTCCGGGACAGCAGAGACCCAGTACTTC
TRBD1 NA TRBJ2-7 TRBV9 CASSVEGQAVYEQYF TGTGCCAGCAGCGTAGAAGGACAGGCAGTATACGAGCAGTACTTC
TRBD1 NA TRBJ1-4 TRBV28 CASGVTGEAEKLFF TGTGCCAGCGGGGTAACAGGGGAGGCAGAAAAACTGTTTTTT
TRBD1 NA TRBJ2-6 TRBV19 CATRVTGGVGANVLTF TGTGCCACCCGGGTGACAGGGGGCGTTGGGGCCAACGTCCTGACTTTC
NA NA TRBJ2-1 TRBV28 CASQVPGLNDEQFF TGTGCCAGCCAAGTTCCGGGGTTAAACGATGAGCAGTTCTTC
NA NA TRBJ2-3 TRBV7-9 CASSSRDFTDTQYF TGTGCCAGCAGCTCCCGGGACTTCACAGATACGCAGTATTTT
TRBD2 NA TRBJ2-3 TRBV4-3 CASSQVLAGSTDTQYF TGCGCCAGCAGCCAGGTCCTAGCGGGGAGCACAGATACGCAGTATTTT
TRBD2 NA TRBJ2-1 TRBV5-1 CASSYPASGVTAAEVEQFF TGCGCCAGCAGCTACCCCGCTAGCGGGGTTACGGCCGCAGAGGTGGAGCAGTTCTTC
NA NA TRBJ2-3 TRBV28 CASSLTGYTQYF TGTGCCAGCAGTTTAACAGGGTATACGCAGTATTTT
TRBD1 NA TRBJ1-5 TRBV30 CAWSVQGGGNQPQHF TGTGCCTGGAGTGTACAAGGGGGCGGCAATCAGCCCCAGCATTTT
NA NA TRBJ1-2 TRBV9 CASSVGGGTLNYGYTF TGTGCCAGCAGCGTCGGGGGGGGCACACTTAACTATGGCTACACCTTC
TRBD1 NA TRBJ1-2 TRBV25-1 CASSARTGGFYGYTF TGTGCCAGCAGTGCCCGGACAGGGGGTTTCTATGGCTACACCTTC
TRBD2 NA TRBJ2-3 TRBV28 CASSSIAGDTDTQYF TGTGCCAGCAGTTCGATAGCGGGAGACACAGATACGCAGTATTTT
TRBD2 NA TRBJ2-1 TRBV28 CATRTSGRIAYNEQFF TGTGCCACCCGGACTAGCGGGAGGATAGCCTACAATGAGCAGTTCTTC
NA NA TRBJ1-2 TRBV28 CASSTRAGNYGYTF TGTGCCAGCAGTACACGGGCAGGGAACTATGGCTACACCTTC
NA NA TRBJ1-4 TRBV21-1 CASTLFLTGTNEKLFF TGTGCCAGCACCCTATTCTTGACAGGGACTAATGAAAAACTGTTTTTT
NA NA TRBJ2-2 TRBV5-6 CASSFGRYSTGELFF TGTGCCAGCAGCTTTGGCAGGTACTCGACCGGGGAGCTGTTTTTT
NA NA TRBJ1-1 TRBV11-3 CASSSGGSQNTEAFF TGTGCCAGCAGTTCGGGGGGCAGCCAGAACACTGAAGCTTTCTTT
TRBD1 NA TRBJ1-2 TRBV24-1 CATSSWDRGSYGYTF TGTGCCACCAGCTCCTGGGACAGGGGAAGTTATGGCTACACCTTC
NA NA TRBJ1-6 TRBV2 CASSLVGSPLHF TGTGCCAGCAGCCTCGTCGGGTCACCCCTCCACTTT
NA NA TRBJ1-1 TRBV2 CASSGETEAFF TGTGCCAGCTCAGGGGAAACTGAAGCTTTCTTT
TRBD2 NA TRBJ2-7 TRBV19 CASSLRRAGAYEQYF TGTGCCAGTAGTCTCCGGAGAGCGGGAGCGTACGAGCAGTACTTC
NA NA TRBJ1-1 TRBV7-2 CASSPRQGGNTEAFF TGTGCCAGCAGCCCTAGACAAGGGGGGAACACTGAAGCTTTCTTT
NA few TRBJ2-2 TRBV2 CASEGGGELFF TGTGCCAGCGAAGGGGGCGGGGAGCTGTTTTTT
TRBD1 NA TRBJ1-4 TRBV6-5 CASTDRGEKLFF TGTGCCAGCACCGACAGGGGAGAAAAACTGTTTTTT
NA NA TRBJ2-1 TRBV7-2 CASRGGGSYNEQFF TGTGCCAGCAGAGGGGGGGGATCCTACAATGAGCAGTTCTTC
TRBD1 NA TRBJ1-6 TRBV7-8 CASSTIGTVNSPLHF TGTGCCAGCAGCACCATCGGGACAGTTAATTCACCCCTCCACTTT
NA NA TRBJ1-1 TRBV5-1 CASSSEGQNTEAFF TGCGCCAGCAGCTCCGAGGGACAGAACACTGAAGCTTTCTTT
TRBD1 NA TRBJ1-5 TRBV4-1 CASSVVGTGYQPQHF TGCGCCAGCAGCGTAGTCGGGACAGGGTATCAGCCCCAGCATTTT
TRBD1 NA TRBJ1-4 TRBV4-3 CASSRKRTGGSTNEKLFF TGCGCCAGCAGCCGGAAAAGGACAGGGGGGTCAACTAATGAAAAACTGTTTTTT
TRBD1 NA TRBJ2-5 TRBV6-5 CASSYRPGQDQETQYF TGTGCCAGCAGTTACCGGCCGGGACAGGACCAAGAGACCCAGTACTTC
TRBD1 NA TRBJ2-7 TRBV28 CASSPSRGPVPYEQYF TGTGCCAGCAGTCCCTCCAGGGGGCCCGTTCCCTACGAGCAGTACTTC